A single sample gave rise to the 25 T cell receptor beta chains below, sequenced in a study of T cells in Graves' hyperthyroidism and ophthalmopathy. Amplified regions were TCR beta CDR3 sequences from RNA transcripts. A set of HTBI primers served as the primers for a first-round RT-PCR of the TCR CDR3. From the multiplex PCR reads, TCRdb called clonotypes with MiXCR, one entry per CDR3 protein. The sample includes 540,000 or so distinct CDR3 sequences, about a sixth seen only once; the top ten take roughly 7.3%. The sample was blood. These receptors came from a woman aged 25 to 39 with Graves' hyperthyroidism.

This clonotype was detected many times. The rearrangement uses TRBV20-1 and TRBJ1-1, with 8 bases fitting TRBD1. In germline, CDR1 is DFQATT, CDR2 SNEGSKA (reference sequence). V lost 0 bases and J lost 5; bases outside the gene matches: 8. This CDR3 has 15 amino acids. This CDR3 is CSAREVRTGLTEAFF. The CDR3 nucleotides are TGCAGTGCTAGAGAGGTACGGACAGGGTTAACTGAAGCTTTCTTT.

Only a few counts were recorded for this clonotype. V gene TRBV19 combines with J gene TRBJ2-7; 7 nucleotides align to TRBD1. Germline V gene lookup returns CDR1 LNHDA and CDR2 SQIVND (reference sequence). The CDR3 has 12 residues. V dropped 5 bases and J dropped 6; count of bases not matched to a gene: 4. The CDR3 DNA is TGTGCCAGTAGTGGCCGGGACAGCGAGCAGTACTTC. Translation: CASSGRDSEQYF.

This clonotype was observed at least ten times. The V call is TRBV5-1, the J call TRBJ2-7; 8 bases are a match to TRBD2. J gave up 6 bases and V 6 bases, and 14 bases lay outside the gene matches. The CDR3 consists of 15 residues. Per germline, CDR1 SGHRS and CDR2 YFSETQ. The CDR3 nucleotides read TGCGCCAGCAAGAAGGAAGGGACGGGAGGGACCGAGCAGTACTTC. This encodes CASKKEGTGGTEQYF.

The table lists this clonotype with many counts. V usage is TRBV18 and J usage is TRBJ1-5; 10 nucleotides align to TRBD1. V shed 3 bases, J shed 4 bases, and the junction held 6 bases outside the gene matches. This CDR3 has 16 residues. CDR1 is KGHSH, CDR2 LQKENI, per germline. CDR3 nucleotides: TGTGCCAGCTCACCCGGACCGGACAGGGGGAATCAGCCCCAGCATTTT. This translates into CASSPGPDRGNQPQHF. Full variable domain (outside the CDR3, taken from reference TRBV18 and TRBJ1-5): NAGVMQNPRHLVRRRGQEARLRCSPMKGHSHVYWYRQLPEEGLKFMVYLQKENIIDESGMPKERFSAEFPKEGPSILRIQQVVRGDSAAYFCASSPGPDRGNQPQHFGDGTRLSIL.

The J gene is TRBJ2-6, the V gene TRBV7-9; the D gene could be TRBD1 or TRBD2 (5 bases each). CDR1 and CDR2 (germline): SEHNR, FQNEAQ (reference sequence). This CDR3 region has 16 residues. The germline V and J ends were trimmed by 7 bases and 2 bases, with 15 bases remaining between them. CDR3 sequence reads: CASNYVVGAGANVLTF. For the CDR3, the DNA is TGTGCCAGCAACTACGTCGTGGGGGCTGGGGCCAACGTCCTGACTTTC.

This rearrangement joins TRBV19 to TRBJ1-5, with 9 nucleotides matching TRBD1. The trim removed 3 bases at V and 5 bases at J, leaving 8 bases unmatched. This CDR3 is 16 amino acids long. In germline, CDR1 is LNHDA, CDR2 SQIVND (reference sequence). In nucleotides, the CDR3 is TGTGCCAGTAGTATTCCGGGACAGGGATGGGATCAGCCCCAGCATTTT. The encoded protein is CASSIPGQGWDQPQHF.

This clonotype was detected ten times or more. The rearrangement links TRBV7-9 to TRBJ2-7; TRBD1 matches at 7 bases. Looked up from germline, CDR1 is SEHNR and CDR2 is FQNEAQ (reference sequence). With V trimmed by 1 base and J by 3 bases, 12 bases remained unmatched. This CDR3 contains 17 residues. In DNA, the CDR3 is TGTGCCAGCAGCTTAGGAGGGGGCCGCCGGGCTAGCTACGAGCAGTACTTC. It codes for CASSLGGGRRASYEQYF.

The V call is TRBV9, the J call TRBJ1-4; perhaps TRBD1 as D (6 bases). With 0 bases removed from V and 7 bases from J, the gap between germline ends came to 13 bases. The CDR3 consists of 15 residues. Germline V lookup: CDR1 SGDLS, CDR2 YYNGEE. The CDR3 region is CASSVVRGAGEKLFF. Here the CDR3 DNA reads TGTGCCAGCAGCGTAGTAAGGGGGGCTGGTGAAAAACTGTTTTTT.

In this sample, this clonotype turned up a few times. The rearrangement uses TRBV19 and TRBJ1-5; TRBD1 matches 8 bases. The junction had 10 bases not matched to a gene; V was cut back by 6 bases and J by 6 bases. Germline V CDR1 and CDR2: LNHDA, SQIVND (reference sequence). This CDR3 has 15 amino acids. This CDR3 reads CASRKTGASAQPQHF. CDR3 nucleotide sequence: TGTGCCAGTAGAAAGACAGGGGCTTCGGCTCAGCCCCAGCATTTT.

This clonotype was detected ten times or more. This chain joins TRBV6-5 and TRBJ1-1; TRBD1 matches at 7 bases. The CDR3 has 16 amino acids. Trimming cost V 2 bases and J 3 bases; bases outside gene matches: 9. The V gene's germline CDR1 is MNHEY and CDR2 SVGAGI. The CDR3 region has the DNA TGTGCCAGCAGTTACGGGTTGGCAGGGGGAGACACTGAAGCTTTCTTT. Protein sequence: CASSYGLAGGDTEAFF.

The sample holds many counts of this clonotype. This rearrangement joins TRBV9 to TRBJ2-7, with 7 bases fitting TRBD1. Trimming took 3 bases from V and 0 from J; bases not matched to a gene: 3. CDR1 and CDR2 (germline): SGDLS, YYNGEE. The CDR3 is 14 residues long. CDR3 loop: CASSARDSSYEQYF. The CDR3 DNA reads as TGTGCCAGCAGCGCGAGGGACAGCTCCTACGAGCAGTACTTC.

This clonotype was picked up a small number of times. This chain connects TRBV2 to TRBJ1-2; 7 bases match TRBD1. The CDR3 runs to 15 residues. Germline trimming cut 3 bases from V and 4 bases from J; bases unmatched to any gene: 8. Germline V gives CDR1 SNHLY, CDR2 FYNNEI. CDR3 nucleotide sequence: TGTGCCAGCAGTGACGGGGACAGCAACATCTATGGCTACACCTTC. This encodes CASSDGDSNIYGYTF.

In its sample, this clonotype was seen a few times. The V call is TRBV11-2, the J call TRBJ2-1; TRBD2 aligns across 14 bases. Unmatched junction bases numbered 3, after V lost 3 bases and J lost 8 bases. The CDR3 is 15 residues long. Germline CDR1 is SGHAT and CDR2 is FQNNGV. The CDR3 nucleotides read TGTGCCAGCAGCTTTGGGACTAGCGGGAGATATGAGCAGTTCTTC. Residues: CASSFGTSGRYEQFF. Combining the CDR3 with reference TRBV11-2 and TRBJ2-1 gives the whole variable domain EAGVAQSPRYKIIEKRQSVAFWCNPISGHATLYWYQQILGQGPKLLIQFQNNGVVDDSQLPKDRFSAERLKGVDSTLKIQPAKLEDSAVYLCASSFGTSGRYEQFFGPGTRLTVL.

This clonotype appeared a few times. The chain carries TRBV7-7 and TRBJ2-1, with D unresolved. In germline, CDR1 is SSHAT, CDR2 FNYEAQ (reference sequence). There are 15 residues in the CDR3. The ends were cut back, 5 bases at V and 7 bases at J, with 18 bases in the middle. CDR3 loop: CASSTGPERENEQFF. CDR3 DNA: TGTGCCAGCAGCACCGGACCCGAACGCGAGAATGAGCAGTTCTTC.

This clonotype came up many times. CDR3 nucleotide sequence: TGCAGTGCGTACAACGGACTAGCGTACGAGCAGTACTTC. This sequence encodes CSAYNGLAYEQYF. The J gene is TRBJ2-7, the V gene TRBV20-1, with TRBD2 matching 9 bases. V gave up 6 bases and J gave up 4 bases; unmatched junction bases: 7. This CDR3 comprises 13 residues. Germline-derived CDR1 and CDR2 are DFQATT and SNEGSKA (reference sequence).

This clonotype was detected many times. V is TRBV7-2 and J is TRBJ2-5; 10 bases align to TRBD2. There are 16 residues in the CDR3. Germline V gene lookup returns CDR1 SGHTA and CDR2 FQGNSA. Germline trimming cut 3 bases from V and 6 bases from J; bases unmatched to any gene: 10. The CDR3 coding sequence is TGTGCCAGCAGCTTGGTGCTAGCGGGAGATAGAAAGACCCAGTACTTC. It yields the protein CASSLVLAGDRKTQYF.

The table lists this clonotype with a few counts. A clone one base away is much larger, so this may be a read error. The chain carries TRBV7-2 and TRBJ1-2, with D tentatively TRBD1 (5 bases). The germline V gene encodes CDR1 SGHTA and CDR2 FQGNSA. The V end lost 4 bases, the J end lost 8 bases, and 20 bases lay between the germline ends. This CDR3 comprises 15 residues. The CDR3 spells CASSSAEEGRYGYTF. The CDR3 bases are TGTGCCAGCAGCTCAGCGGAGGAGGGGAGATACGGCTACACCTTC.

This clonotype was picked up many times. The genes are TRBV2 and TRBJ2-7; perhaps TRBD2 as D (6 bases). The ends were cut back, 7 bases at V and 7 bases at J, with 23 bases in the middle. This CDR3 is built from 15 residues. CDR1 SNHLY and CDR2 FYNNEI come from the germline V gene. The DNA of the CDR3 is TGTGCCAGCAAACAGATTAGCGGTCCTGCGCTGGAGCAGTACTTC. As protein: CASKQISGPALEQYF.

This clonotype has ten or more counts. The chain uses TRBV5-5 and TRBJ1-1, with D uncertain. The CDR3 is made up of 12 amino acids. Trimming stripped 4 bases from V and 4 bases from J, with 8 bases between. The germline V gene has CDR1 SGHKS and CDR2 YYEKEE (reference sequence). Here the CDR3 DNA reads TGTGCCAGCAGCGGAGCGGTCACTGAAGCTTTCTTT. Amino acid sequence: CASSGAVTEAFF.

This clonotype was counted at least ten times. This sequence joins TRBV7-2 and TRBJ2-4; 9 bases line up with TRBD2. V dropped 2 bases and J dropped 5; count of bases not matched to a gene: 10. The germline CDR1 and CDR2 sequences are SGHTA and FQGNSA. This CDR3 region has 17 residues. In nucleotides, the CDR3 is TGTGCCAGCAGCTTACATGGGGCGGGAGGGGGCGAAAACATTCAGTACTTC. This codes for CASSLHGAGGGENIQYF.

The genes are TRBV9 and TRBJ2-2; D not certain. Germline CDR1 SGDLS, CDR2 YYNGEE. V was shortened by 2 bases and J by 5 bases, with 16 bases between the two germline ends. The CDR3 contains 16 residues. This CDR3 is CASSVGMAADTGELFF. CDR3 coding DNA: TGTGCCAGCAGCGTCGGAATGGCTGCGGATACCGGGGAGCTGTTTTTT.

J is TRBJ1-4 and V is TRBV5-5; 9 bases fit TRBD1. V was pared by 4 bases and J by 7 bases, with 2 bases of the junction left unmatched. Germline V gives CDR1 SGHKS, CDR2 YYEKEE (reference sequence). This CDR3 is 13 amino acids long. The CDR3 DNA follows: TGTGCCAGCAGCGGGACAGGGACTGAAAAACTGTTTTTT. Protein product: CASSGTGTEKLFF.

This clonotype was detected many times. V is TRBV20-1 and J is TRBJ2-7; a possible D gene is TRBD1 (6 bases). The CDR3 consists of 13 residues. V was shortened by 3 bases and J by 2 bases, with 11 bases between the two germline ends. The germline CDR1 and CDR2 sequences are DFQATT and SNEGSKA (reference sequence). The CDR3 is CSARPGHAYEQYF. In nucleotides, the CDR3 is TGCAGTGCTAGGCCGGGACACGCCTACGAGCAGTACTTC.

This clonotype was seen many times. The gene calls are TRBV12-3 or TRBV12-4 and TRBJ2-5; D is ambiguous. This CDR3 comprises 15 residues. V was cut by 8 bases and J by 0 bases, with 16 bases left in between. This CDR3 is CASHQSSKDQETQYF. CDR3 in DNA: TGTGCCAGCCACCAGTCCAGTAAAGACCAAGAGACCCAGTACTTC.

The rearrangement uses TRBV20-1 and TRBJ2-7; D perhaps matches TRBD2 (5 bases). V was cut by 0 bases and J by 4 bases, with 13 bases left in between. The germline V gene has CDR1 DFQATT and CDR2 SNEGSKA (reference sequence). The CDR3 is 14 amino acids. The DNA for the CDR3 is TGCAGTGCTAGAGATGGGCTAGCAGATTACGAGCAGTACTTC. Its protein is CSARDGLADYEQYF.